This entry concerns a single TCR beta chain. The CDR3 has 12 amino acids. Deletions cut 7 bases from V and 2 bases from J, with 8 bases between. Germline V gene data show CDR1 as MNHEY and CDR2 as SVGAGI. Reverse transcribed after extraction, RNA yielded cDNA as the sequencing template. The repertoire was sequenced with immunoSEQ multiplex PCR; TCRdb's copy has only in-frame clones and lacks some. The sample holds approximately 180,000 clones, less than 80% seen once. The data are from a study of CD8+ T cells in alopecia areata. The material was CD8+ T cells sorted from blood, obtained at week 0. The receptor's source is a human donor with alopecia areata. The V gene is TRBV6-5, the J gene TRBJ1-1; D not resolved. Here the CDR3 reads CASTGINTEAFF. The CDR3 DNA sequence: TGTGCCAGCACAGGAATTAACACTGAAGCTTTCTTT.